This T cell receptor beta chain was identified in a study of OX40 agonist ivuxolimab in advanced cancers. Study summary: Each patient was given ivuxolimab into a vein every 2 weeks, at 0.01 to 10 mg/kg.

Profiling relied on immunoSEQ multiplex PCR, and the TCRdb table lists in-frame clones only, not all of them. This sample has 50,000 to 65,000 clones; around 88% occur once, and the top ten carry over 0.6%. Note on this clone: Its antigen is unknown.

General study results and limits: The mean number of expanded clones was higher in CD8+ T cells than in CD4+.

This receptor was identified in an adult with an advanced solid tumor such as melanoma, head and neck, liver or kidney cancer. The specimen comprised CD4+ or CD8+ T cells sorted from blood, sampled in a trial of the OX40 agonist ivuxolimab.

This CDR3 is CAWSRGYEQFF. CDR3 coding DNA: TGTGCCTGGAGCAGGGGTTATGAGCAGTTCTTC. This chain joins TRBV30 and TRBJ2-1, with D perhaps matching TRBD1 (6 bases). V was clipped by 3 bases and J by 8 bases, with 8 bases between them. The CDR3 covers 11 residues. Germline CDR1 and CDR2: GTSNPN and SVGIG (reference sequence).